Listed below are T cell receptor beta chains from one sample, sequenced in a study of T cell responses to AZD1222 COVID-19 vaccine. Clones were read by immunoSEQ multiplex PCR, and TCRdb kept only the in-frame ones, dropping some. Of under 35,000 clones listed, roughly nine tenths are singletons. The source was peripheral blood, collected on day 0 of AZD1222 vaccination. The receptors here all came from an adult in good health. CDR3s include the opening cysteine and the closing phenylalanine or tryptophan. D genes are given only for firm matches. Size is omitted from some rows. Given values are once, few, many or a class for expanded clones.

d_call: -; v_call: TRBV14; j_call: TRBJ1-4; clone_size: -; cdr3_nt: TGTGCCAGCAGCCAAGATCCCGGGAGGGTTGAAAAACTGTTTTTT; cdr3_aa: CASSQDPGRVEKLFF
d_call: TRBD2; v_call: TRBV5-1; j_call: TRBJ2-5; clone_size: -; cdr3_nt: TGCGCCAGCAGCTTGGGCGGCGGGGGGGAGCAAGAGACCCAGTACTTC; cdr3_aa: CASSLGGGGEQETQYF
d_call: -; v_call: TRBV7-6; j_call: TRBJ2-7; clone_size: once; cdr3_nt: TGTGCCAGCACCCTTAACCCTCCTCTTAGAGATAGTGACGGAAGCTCCTACGAGCAGTACTTC; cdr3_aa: CASTLNPPLRDSDGSSYEQYF
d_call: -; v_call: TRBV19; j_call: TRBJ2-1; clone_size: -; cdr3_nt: TGTGCCAGTAGTATAGGCGGGGTGAGCTCCTACAATGAGCAGTTCTTC; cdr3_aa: CASSIGGVSSYNEQFF
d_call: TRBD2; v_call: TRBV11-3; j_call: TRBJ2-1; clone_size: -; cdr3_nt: TGTGCCAGCGGAAAGACTAGCGGGGCCGACAATGAGCAGTTCTTC; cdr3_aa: CASGKTSGADNEQFF
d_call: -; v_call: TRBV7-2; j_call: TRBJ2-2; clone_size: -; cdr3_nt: TGTGCCAGCAGCTTGGGGGCGGCAGGGAACACCGGGGAGCTGTTTTTT; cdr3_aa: CASSLGAAGNTGELFF
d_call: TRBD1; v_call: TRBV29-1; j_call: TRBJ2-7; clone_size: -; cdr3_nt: TGCAGCGCCCACTCGGGACAGGTCTACGAGCAGTACTTC; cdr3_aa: CSAHSGQVYEQYF
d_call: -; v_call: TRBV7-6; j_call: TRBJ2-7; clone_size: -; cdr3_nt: TGTGCCAGCAGCTTAGCGTATTCCGGGTACGAGCAGTACTTC; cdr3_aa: CASSLAYSGYEQYF
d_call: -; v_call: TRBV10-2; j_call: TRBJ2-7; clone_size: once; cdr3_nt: TGCGCCAGCAGTGAGTTCGGCTCAAGCTCCTACGAGCAGTACTTC; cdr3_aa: CASSEFGSSSYEQYF
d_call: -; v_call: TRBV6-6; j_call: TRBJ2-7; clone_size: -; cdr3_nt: TGTGCCAGCAGTTTATCGACAGGAAGCTCCTACGAGCAGTACTTC; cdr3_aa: CASSLSTGSSYEQYF
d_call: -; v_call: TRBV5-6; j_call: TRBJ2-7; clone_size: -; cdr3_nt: TGTGCCAGCAGCGCCCTTAACTACGAGCAGTACTTC; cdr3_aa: CASSALNYEQYF
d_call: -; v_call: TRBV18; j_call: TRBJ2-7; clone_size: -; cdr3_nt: TGTGCCAGCTCACCGAACCCCACCGAATACGAGCAGTACTTC; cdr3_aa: CASSPNPTEYEQYF
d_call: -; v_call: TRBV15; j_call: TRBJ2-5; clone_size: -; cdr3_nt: TGTGCCACCAGCCACCCTGCTTGGGGAGAGACCCAGTACTTC; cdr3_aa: CATSHPAWGETQYF
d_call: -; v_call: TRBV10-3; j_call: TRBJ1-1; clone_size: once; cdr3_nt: TGTGCCATCAGTGATTCAGGGGCGGACACTGAAGCTTTCTTT; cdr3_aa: CAISDSGADTEAFF
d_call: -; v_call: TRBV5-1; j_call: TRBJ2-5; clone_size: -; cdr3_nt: TGCGCCAGCAGCTTGGGAAGCGTTGAGACCCAGTACTTC; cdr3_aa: CASSLGSVETQYF
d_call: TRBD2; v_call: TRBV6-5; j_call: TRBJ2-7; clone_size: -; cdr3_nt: TGTGCCAGCAGTTCTCTCGGGACTAGCGTTTACGAGCAGTACTTC; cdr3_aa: CASSSLGTSVYEQYF
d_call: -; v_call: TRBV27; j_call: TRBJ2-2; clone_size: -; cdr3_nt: TGTGCCAGCAGCTCCTCTCGAGGGGAGCTGTTTTTT; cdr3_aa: CASSSSRGELFF
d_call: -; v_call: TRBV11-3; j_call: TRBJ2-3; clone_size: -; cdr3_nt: TGTGCCAGCAGCTTAGGAAATCTAGGGTGGGCCTCTCAGGATACGCAGTATTTT; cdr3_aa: CASSLGNLGWASQDTQYF
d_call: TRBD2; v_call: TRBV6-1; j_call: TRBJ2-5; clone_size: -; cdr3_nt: TGTGCCAGCAGTGAAAGGATGCCTAGCGGGGCCCTCCAAGAGACCCAGTACTTC; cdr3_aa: CASSERMPSGALQETQYF
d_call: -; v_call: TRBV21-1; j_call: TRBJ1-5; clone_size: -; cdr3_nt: TGTGCCAGCAGCCCGAGGGGGGGACCAAATCAGCCCCAGCATTTT; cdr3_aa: CASSPRGGPNQPQHF
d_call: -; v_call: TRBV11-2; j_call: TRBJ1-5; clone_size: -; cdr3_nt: TGTGCCAGCAGATTCGGGGCGAATCAGCCCCAGCATTTT; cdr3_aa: CASRFGANQPQHF
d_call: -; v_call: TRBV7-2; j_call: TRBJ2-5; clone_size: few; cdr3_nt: TGTGCCAGCAGCCGAGCAGAGACCCAGTACTTC; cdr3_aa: CASSRAETQYF
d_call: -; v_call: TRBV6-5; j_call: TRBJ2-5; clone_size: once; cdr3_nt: TGTGCCAGCAGTCTCGGACTGAACCAAGAGACCCAGTACTTC; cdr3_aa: CASSLGLNQETQYF
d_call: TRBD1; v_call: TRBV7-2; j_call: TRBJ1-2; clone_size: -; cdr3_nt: TGTGCCAGCAGCTTAATGACAGGGGGCTTGAATTATGGCTACACCTTC; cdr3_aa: CASSLMTGGLNYGYTF
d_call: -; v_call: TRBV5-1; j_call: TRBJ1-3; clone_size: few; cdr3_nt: TGCGCCAGCTCCGAGGGGGGTGCCTCTGGAAACACCATATATTTT; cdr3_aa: CASSEGGASGNTIYF